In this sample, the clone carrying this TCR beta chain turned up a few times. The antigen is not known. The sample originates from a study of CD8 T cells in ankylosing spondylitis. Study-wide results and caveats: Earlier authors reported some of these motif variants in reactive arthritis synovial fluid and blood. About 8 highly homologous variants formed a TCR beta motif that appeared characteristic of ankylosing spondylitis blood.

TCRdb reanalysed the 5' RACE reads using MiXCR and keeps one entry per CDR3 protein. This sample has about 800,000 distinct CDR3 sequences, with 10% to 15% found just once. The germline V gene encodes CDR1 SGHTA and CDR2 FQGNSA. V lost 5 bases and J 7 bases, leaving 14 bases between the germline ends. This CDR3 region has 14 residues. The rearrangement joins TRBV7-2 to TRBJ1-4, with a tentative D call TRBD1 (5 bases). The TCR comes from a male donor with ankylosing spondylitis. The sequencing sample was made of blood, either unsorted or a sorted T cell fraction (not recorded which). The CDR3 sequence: CASSPTGGSEKLFF. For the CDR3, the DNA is TGTGCCAGCAGCCCAACCGGGGGTAGTGAAAAACTGTTTTTT.